The TCR beta chain under discussion was sequenced for a study of cytomegalovirus exposure and HLA in healthy donors. Study-level findings and limits: Earlier results showed most TCR beta V segments being productive about 87% or about 30% of the time. Cytomegalovirus status was reportedly diagnosed by the classifier with high sensitivity and specificity. Sequencing likely caused a cluster of highly shared sequence variants. The availability of immune exposure information extended only to CMV serostatus.

About this clone: Its antigen is unknown.

Primers for the PCR totalled 60 Vbeta and 13 Jbeta. TCRdb's table, derived via immunoSEQ multiplex PCR, lists solely in-frame clones and lacks some. The sample holds about 160,000 clones; 80% to 85% are singletons and the top ten take nearly 8.5%. CDR1 is MRHNA, CDR2 SNTAGT, per germline. Losses at the gene ends were 3 bases for V and 3 bases for J; bases not matched to a gene: 5. The CDR3 spans 16 residues. Sample: PBMCs. The source is a male donor in good health and CMV-seropositive. V usage is TRBV6-4 and J usage is TRBJ1-4; 9 bases map to TRBD1. The CDR3 reads CASSEGQGFANEKLFF. DNA for the CDR3: TGTGCCAGCAGTGAGGGACAGGGATTCGCTAATGAAAAACTGTTTTTT.